The 25 T cell receptor beta chains presented below share a single source sample, sequenced in a study of shared clonotypes between healthy human individuals. TCRdb's copy holds only in-frame clones and misses some; the assay was immunoSEQ multiplex PCR. The sample includes under 850,000 clones, 72% seen only once; the top ten take 1.8%. The sample consisted of memory CD4+ T cells sorted from blood. Documented subset: CD45RA-negative fraction. The receptor set was obtained from a young woman in good health.

V and J are TRBV5-1 and TRBJ2-3; D remains ambiguous. The CDR3 totals 14 residues. Trimming pared 6 bases from V and 0 bases from J, leaving 11 bases between. Germline CDR1 reads SGHRS; CDR2 reads YFSETQ. CDR3 bases: TGCGCCAGCACTGTCACTACTAGCACAGATACGCAGTATTTT. Its translation is CASTVTTSTDTQYF. Looking up the rest from reference TRBV5-1 and TRBJ2-3 gives the full variable domain: KAGVTQTPRYLIKTRGQQVTLSCSPISGHRSVSWYQQTPGQGLQFLFEYFSETQRNKGNFPGRFSGRQFSNSRSEMNVSTLELGDSALYLCASTVTTSTDTQYFGPGTRLTVL.

The chain couples TRBV30 to TRBJ2-5; 9 nucleotides match TRBD2. This CDR3 spans 16 amino acids. V was clipped by 5 bases and J by 5 bases; unmatched bases: 15. The V gene's germline CDR1 is GTSNPN and CDR2 SVGIG (reference sequence). For the CDR3, the DNA is TGTGCCTGGGGCCAACTAGCGGGCGTCTTGTTTGAGACCCAGTACTTC. Translating gives CAWGQLAGVLFETQYF.

The V gene is TRBV11-1, the J gene TRBJ1-4; 8 bases line up with TRBD1. Germline CDR1 is SGHAT and CDR2 is FQDESV (reference sequence). The CDR3 contains 15 residues. J gave up 8 bases and V 5 bases, and 10 bases lay outside the gene matches. CDR3 region: CASSPDRTGREKLFF. The CDR3 coding sequence is TGTGCCAGCAGCCCCGATCGGACAGGGAGAGAAAAACTGTTTTTT.

This sequence joins TRBV10-3 and TRBJ1-2; unclear D gene. CDR1 and CDR2 (germline): ENHRY, SYGVKD. The V end was cut by 3 bases, the J end by 4 bases, with 12 bases between. There are 14 residues in the CDR3. The CDR3 region has the DNA TGTGCCATCAGTGATGAGGTCAGCTCCTATGGCTACACCTTC. This codes for CAISDEVSSYGYTF.

The rearrangement links TRBV7-7 to TRBJ2-1; 14 nucleotides match TRBD2. Germline V gene lookup returns CDR1 SSHAT and CDR2 FNYEAQ (reference sequence). The CDR3 runs to 15 residues. Trimming removed 4 bases from V and 6 bases from J; junction bases left unmatched: 2. The CDR3, as DNA: TGTGCCAGCAGCTGGGGACTAGCGGGAGTCAATGAGCAGTTCTTC. Translation: CASSWGLAGVNEQFF. The full variable domain, its missing parts supplied by reference TRBV7-7 and TRBJ2-1, is GAGVSQSPRYKVTKRGQDVTLRCDPISSHATLYWYQQALGQGPEFLTYFNYEAQPDKSGLPSDRFSAERPEGSISTLTIQRTEQRDSAMYRCASSWGLAGVNEQFFGPGTRLTVL.

The chain has TRBV29-1 and TRBJ2-5, with D uncertain. This CDR3 comprises 12 residues. V was trimmed by 7 bases and J by 4 bases, leaving 13 bases between them. In germline, CDR1 is SQVTM, CDR2 ANQGSEA. CDR3 DNA: TGCAGCGCCCGACCCTCTGGAGAGACCCAGTACTTC. This translates into CSARPSGETQYF. Full variable domain (missing parts from reference TRBV29-1 and TRBJ2-5): SAVISQKPSRDICQRGTSLTIQCQVDSQVTMMFWYRQQPGQSLTLIATANQGSEATYESGFVIDKFPISRPNLTFSTLTVSNMSPEDSSIYLCSARPSGETQYFGPGTRLLVL.

This clone was detected ten times or more. The chain employs TRBV7-3 and TRBJ2-3; D unresolved. Germline CDR1 and CDR2: SGHTA and FQGTGA. Trimming left V 5 bases short and J 0 bases short, with 12 bases between. The CDR3 consists of 15 residues. In nucleotides, the CDR3 is TGTGCCAGCAGCCAGAGTCACGCGAGCACAGATACGCAGTATTTT. Amino acids: CASSQSHASTDTQYF.

Many counts were recorded for this clone. The chain carries TRBV7-2 and TRBJ2-2; 10 nucleotides agree with TRBD2. The CDR3 has 17 residues. The germline V gene has CDR1 SGHTA and CDR2 FQGNSA. Trimming cost V 1 base and J 0 bases; bases outside gene matches: 2. CDR3 sequence (DNA): TGTGCCAGCAGCTTAGGACTAGCGGGCTCGAACACCGGGGAGCTGTTTTTT. This gives the protein CASSLGLAGSNTGELFF.

This chain links TRBV9 with TRBJ2-3; TRBD2 aligns across 12 bases. Germline-derived CDR1 and CDR2 are SGDLS and YYNGEE. With V trimmed by 0 bases and J by 4 bases, 6 bases remained unmatched. This CDR3 comprises 17 residues. CDR3 nucleotide sequence: TGTGCCAGCAGCGTAGGACTAGCGGGAGTTCGGGCAGATACGCAGTATTTT. Translating it yields CASSVGLAGVRADTQYF.

The J gene is TRBJ1-3, the V gene TRBV5-4; D gene ambiguous. V was cut by 1 base and J by 1 base, with 3 bases left in between. The CDR3 consists of 13 residues. Per the germline V gene, CDR1 is SGHNT and CDR2 is YYREEE (reference sequence). The CDR3 loop reads CASSLYSGNTIYF. The CDR3 DNA reads TGTGCCAGCAGCTTGTATTCTGGAAACACCATATATTTT. The complete variable domain, with remaining parts taken from reference TRBV5-4 and TRBJ1-3, reads ETGVTQSPTHLIKTRGQQVTLRCSSQSGHNTVSWYQQALGQGPQFIFQYYREEENGRGNFPPRFSGLQFPNYSSELNVNALELDDSALYLCASSLYSGNTIYFGEGSWLTVV.

The chain links TRBV18 to TRBJ2-3; D gene ambiguous. The CDR3 sequence is 15 residues long. V lost 3 bases and J 2 bases, leaving 12 bases between the germline ends. Germline lookup yields CDR1 KGHSH and CDR2 LQKENI. CDR3 in amino acids: CASSPGTTYTDTQYF. The CDR3 DNA sequence: TGTGCCAGCTCACCTGGCACTACCTACACAGATACGCAGTATTTT.

The chain couples TRBV30 to TRBJ2-1; 8 bases fit TRBD1. Germline assignment: CDR1 GTSNPN and CDR2 SVGIG (reference sequence). The V segment lost 0 bases and the J segment 2 bases; nucleotides outside the gene matches: 3. The CDR3 is 15 amino acids. In DNA, the CDR3 is TGTGCCTGGAGTGTCGCAGGGGGCGCCTACAATGAGCAGTTCTTC. It encodes CAWSVAGGAYNEQFF.

This clone occurred once. This chain connects TRBV19 to TRBJ1-6, with D possibly TRBD1 on 5 matching bases. The germline CDR1 and CDR2 sequences are LNHDA and SQIVND (reference sequence). Trimming stripped 3 bases from V and 8 bases from J, with 14 bases between. The CDR3 covers 15 residues. The CDR3 coding sequence is TGTGCCAGTAGTATGTACAGAGGGACGCATTCACCCCTCCACTTT. Translated, it gives CASSMYRGTHSPLHF.

This clone was observed once. The chain uses TRBV6-1 and TRBJ2-3; 10 positions match TRBD2. V shed 5 bases and J 1 base; nucleotides not matched to a gene: 3. Germline CDR1 is MNHNS and CDR2 is SASEGT. The CDR3 has 15 residues. The CDR3 nucleotides read TGTGCCAGCAGTTCCGGGACTAGCGGCACAGATACGCAGTATTTT. Amino acids: CASSSGTSGTDTQYF.

CDR3 residues: CASSQYQLAGGQETQYF. The CDR3 DNA reads as TGCGCCAGCAGCCAGTACCAACTAGCGGGAGGGCAAGAGACCCAGTACTTC. The chain combines TRBV4-1 with TRBJ2-5; TRBD2 matches 13 bases. The germline CDR1 and CDR2 sequences are MGHRA and YSYEKL. V was clipped by 3 bases and J by 2 bases; unmatched bases: 6. This CDR3 contains 17 residues.

The gene calls are TRBV18 and TRBJ2-6; 8 nucleotides match TRBD1. CDR3 length equals 16 residues. The V and J ends lost 0 bases and 4 bases, in that order; junction bases with no gene match: 2. In germline, CDR1 is KGHSH, CDR2 LQKENI. CDR3 amino acids: CASSPPQGAGANVLTF. The CDR3 nucleotides read TGTGCCAGCTCACCACCTCAGGGGGCCGGGGCCAACGTCCTGACTTTC.

V is TRBV5-1 and J is TRBJ2-5, with 9 bases that match TRBD1. CDR1 SGHRS and CDR2 YFSETQ come from the germline V gene. The CDR3 runs 15 residues. V shed 0 bases, J shed 7 bases, and the junction held 7 bases outside the gene matches. For the CDR3, the DNA is TGCGCCAGCAGCTTGGGGGACAGGGATCGTGGGACCCAGTACTTC. Translating gives CASSLGDRDRGTQYF.

The CDR3 sequence is CASSLLSDGSRAFF. CDR3 nucleotide sequence: TGTGCCAGCAGTTTATTATCGGACGGATCTCGAGCTTTCTTT. The chain has TRBV28 and TRBJ1-1; D not resolved. The CDR3 loop spans 14 amino acids. The germline V gene has CDR1 MDHEN and CDR2 SYDVKM. V gave up 1 base and J gave up 10 bases, with 16 bases separating them.

Comment on this clone: This CDR3 is also generated by other DNA sequences in the sample. The chain joins TRBV6-6 to TRBJ2-5; D not certain. V lost 0 bases, J lost 4 bases, and 0 bases lay in between. The CDR3 loop spans 11 amino acids. Per germline, CDR1 MNHNY and CDR2 SVGAGI (reference sequence). CDR3 sequence reads: CASSYSETQYF. CDR3 nucleotide sequence: TGTGCCAGCAGTTACTCAGAGACCCAGTACTTC.

The rearrangement links TRBV6-1 to TRBJ2-7, with 8 bases lining up with TRBD2. Per the germline V gene, CDR1 is MNHNS and CDR2 is SASEGT. J lost 6 bases, V lost 8 bases, and 12 bases had no gene match. The CDR3 has 14 residues. Here the CDR3 reads CASPPSGSLPEQYF. CDR3 bases: TGTGCCAGCCCACCCAGCGGGAGCCTGCCCGAGCAGTACTTC.

The chain uses TRBV5-6 and TRBJ1-3, with D possibly being TRBD1 (5 bases). Germline CDR1 is SGHDT and CDR2 is YYEEEE. V lost 1 base and J 3 bases, leaving 11 bases between the germline ends. The CDR3 is 15 amino acids. CDR3 in amino acids: CASSLLTDNGNTIYF. For the CDR3, the DNA is TGTGCCAGCAGCTTGCTGACAGATAATGGAAACACCATATATTTT. Full variable domain (remainder filled in from reference TRBV5-6 and TRBJ1-3): DAGVTQSPTHLIKTRGQQVTLRCSPKSGHDTVSWYQQALGQGPQFIFQYYEEEERQRGNFPDRFSGHQFPNYSSELNVNALLLGDSALYLCASSLLTDNGNTIYFGEGSWLTVV.

The V gene is TRBV5-1, the J gene TRBJ2-5; possibly TRBD1 or TRBD2 for D (5 bases each). The length of the CDR3 is 14 residues. V was shortened by 4 bases and J by 5 bases, with 15 bases between the two germline ends. Germline V gene data show CDR1 as SGHRS and CDR2 as YFSETQ. CDR3 protein: CASSPGWDEETQYF. CDR3 nucleotide sequence: TGCGCCAGCAGCCCCGGTTGGGACGAGGAGACCCAGTACTTC. Full variable domain (rest looked up from reference TRBV5-1 and TRBJ2-5): KAGVTQTPRYLIKTRGQQVTLSCSPISGHRSVSWYQQTPGQGLQFLFEYFSETQRNKGNFPGRFSGRQFSNSRSEMNVSTLELGDSALYLCASSPGWDEETQYFGPGTRLLVL.

The V gene is TRBV11-2, the J gene TRBJ2-7; no clear D gene. The CDR3 sequence is 11 residues long. Germline lookup yields CDR1 SGHAT and CDR2 FQNNGV. The V gene lost 5 bases and the J gene lost 3 bases, with 5 bases spanning the gap. CDR3 DNA: TGTGCCAGCAGCAACCTCTACGAGCAGTACTTC. It codes for CASSNLYEQYF. Combining the CDR3 with reference TRBV11-2 and TRBJ2-7 gives the whole variable domain EAGVAQSPRYKIIEKRQSVAFWCNPISGHATLYWYQQILGQGPKLLIQFQNNGVVDDSQLPKDRFSAERLKGVDSTLKIQPAKLEDSAVYLCASSNLYEQYFGPGTRLTVT.

This clone has only a few counts. The V gene is TRBV28, the J gene TRBJ2-1, with no clear D. The V and J ends lost 10 bases and 2 bases respectively, with 12 bases between them. Germline CDR1 and CDR2: MDHEN and SYDVKM. The length of the CDR3 is 13 residues. In DNA form, the CDR3 reads TGTGCCACCCAGCCCTTTACCTACAATGAGCAGTTCTTC. Translation gives CATQPFTYNEQFF.

In its sample, this clone was seen many times. The V call is TRBV27, the J call TRBJ2-7, with 8 nucleotides matching TRBD1. The V gene end was trimmed by 7 bases and the J gene end by 7 bases; junction bases not matched to a gene: 12. The CDR3 covers 14 residues. Per germline, CDR1 MNHEY and CDR2 SMNVEV (reference sequence). The CDR3 DNA reads as TGTGCCAGCAAGCGACAGGGGATGCTGTGGGAGCAGTACTTC. This translates into CASKRQGMLWEQYF.